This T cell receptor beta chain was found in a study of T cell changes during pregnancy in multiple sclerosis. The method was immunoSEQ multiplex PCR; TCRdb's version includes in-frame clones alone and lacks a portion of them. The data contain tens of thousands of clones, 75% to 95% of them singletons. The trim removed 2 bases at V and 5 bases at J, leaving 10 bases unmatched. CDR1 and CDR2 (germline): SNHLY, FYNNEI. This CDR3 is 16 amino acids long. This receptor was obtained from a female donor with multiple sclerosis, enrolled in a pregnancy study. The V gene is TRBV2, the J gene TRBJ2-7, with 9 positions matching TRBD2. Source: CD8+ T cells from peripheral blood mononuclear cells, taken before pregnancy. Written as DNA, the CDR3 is TGTGCCAGCAGTGAAAGGGGCGGGGGGGCCCAGGACGAGCAGTACTTC. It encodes CASSERGGGAQDEQYF.